These 18 T cell receptor beta chains were all obtained from the same sample, sequenced in a study of T cells in localized non-small cell lung cancer. The data were produced by immunoSEQ multiplex PCR, yet TCRdb's version contains in-frame clones alone and is incomplete. The table records 70,000 to 90,000 clones, 70% to 90% of them present only once. The input for sequencing was peripheral blood, taken before any cancer treatment. The receptor source for this set is a female donor over 55 with stage I lung adenocarcinoma.

This chain links TRBV7-2 with TRBJ2-1, with a possible D match to TRBD2 (6 bases). The CDR3 has 15 residues. Germline V gene sequence: CDR1 SGHTA, CDR2 FQGNSA. The V end was cut by 0 bases, the J end by 4 bases, with 10 bases between. This chain's CDR3 is CASSLAGGPYNEQFF. CDR3 nucleotide sequence: TGTGCCAGCAGCTTAGCCGGGGGTCCTTACAATGAGCAGTTCTTC.

The V and J genes are TRBV7-9 and TRBJ2-1; D perhaps matches TRBD1 (5 bases). Germline lookup yields CDR1 SEHNR and CDR2 FQNEAQ (reference sequence). The CDR3 spans 13 residues. Trimming removed 5 bases at V and 3 bases at J, with 8 bases between. The CDR3 protein is CASSTDSYNEQFF. The DNA for the CDR3 is TGTGCCAGCAGCACCGACAGCTACAATGAGCAGTTCTTC.

The chain combines TRBV7-6 with TRBJ1-4, with TRBD1 identical over 7 bases. The CDR3 is 14 residues long. CDR1 and CDR2 from the germline V gene are SGHVS and FNYEAQ. Unmatched junction bases numbered 6, after V lost 4 bases and J lost 7 bases. CDR3 amino acids: CASSSRGRGEKLFF. CDR3 coding DNA: TGTGCCAGCAGCTCAAGGGGGCGAGGTGAAAAACTGTTTTTT. The full variable domain, in which reference TRBV7-6 and TRBJ1-4 provide the parts outside the CDR3, is GAGVSQSPRYKVTKRGQDVALRCDPISGHVSLYWYRQALGQGPEFLTYFNYEAQQDKSGLPNDRFSAERPEGSISTLTIQRTEQRDSAMYRCASSSRGRGEKLFFGSGTQLSVL.

This clone was observed many times. The rearrangement links TRBV28 to TRBJ1-5; 8 bases are a match to TRBD1. J gave up 6 bases and V 3 bases, and 10 bases lay outside the gene matches. This CDR3 contains 16 residues. CDR1 is MDHEN and CDR2 is SYDVKM in the germline V gene. The CDR3 here is CASSFGDRFLGQPQHF. As DNA, the CDR3 is TGTGCCAGCAGTTTCGGGGACAGGTTTTTAGGTCAGCCCCAGCATTTT.

The V call is TRBV12-5, the J call TRBJ1-1; D call uncertain. Germline V lookup: CDR1 LGHNT, CDR2 FRNRAP. V was cut by 6 bases and J by 2 bases, with 13 bases left in between. The CDR3 runs to 14 residues. The CDR3 region is CASGLGALNTEAFF. DNA of the CDR3: TGTGCTAGTGGCCTCGGAGCTTTAAACACTGAAGCTTTCTTT.

This rearrangement joins TRBV30 to TRBJ1-3; the D is unclear. V shed 5 bases and J shed 0 bases, with 11 bases lying between them. Germline lookup yields CDR1 GTSNPN and CDR2 SVGIG (reference sequence). The CDR3 length is 14 residues. Here the CDR3 DNA reads TGTGCCTGGGGACGGTTGATCTCTGGAAACACCATATATTTT. Residues: CAWGRLISGNTIYF.

This clone was picked up a small number of times. Relative to the germline gene, one junction end is altered; a read error may explain this. The chain couples TRBV6-5 to TRBJ1-3; D call uncertain. Germline V gene lookup returns CDR1 MNHEY and CDR2 SVGAGI. The CDR3 is 9 residues long. CDR3 sequence reads: CAETNERNF. CDR3 in DNA: TGTGCCGAAACTAATGAACGAAATTTT.

V is TRBV28 and J is TRBJ2-7; 9 nucleotides match TRBD2. This CDR3 has 19 amino acids. Unmatched junction bases numbered 18, after V lost 4 bases and J lost 2 bases. The germline CDR1 and CDR2 sequences are MDHEN and SYDVKM. In nucleotides, the CDR3 is TGTGCCAGCAGTTCCTCTAGCGGGAAATGGACCGGAGGCCCCTACGAGCAGTACTTC. This encodes CASSSSSGKWTGGPYEQYF. Full variable domain (remainder filled in from reference TRBV28 and TRBJ2-7): DVKVTQSSRYLVKRTGEKVFLECVQDMDHENMFWYRQDPGLGLRLIYFSYDVKMKEKGDIPEGYSVSREKKERFSLILESASTNQTSMYLCASSSSSGKWTGGPYEQYFGPGTRLTVT.

The chain employs TRBV6-6 and TRBJ1-2; 7 bases match TRBD1. Trimming removed 1 base from V and 3 bases from J; junction bases left unmatched: 5. Germline CDR1 is MNHNY and CDR2 is SVGAGI (reference sequence). The CDR3 is 15 residues long. CDR3 bases: TGTGCCAGCAGTTACTTACTGGGACAGCACTATGGCTACACCTTC. Translating it yields CASSYLLGQHYGYTF.

J is TRBJ2-3 and V is TRBV4-2, with TRBD2 matching 15 bases. Looked up from germline, CDR1 is LGHNA and CDR2 is YNFKEQ. Trimming removed 1 base from V and 1 base from J; junction bases left unmatched: 6. The CDR3 extends over 19 amino acids. CDR3 region: CASSQGLGLAGGGTDTQYF. CDR3 in DNA: TGTGCCAGCAGCCAAGGGTTGGGACTAGCGGGAGGCGGCACAGATACGCAGTATTTT.

The chain links TRBV2 to TRBJ2-1, with 7 nucleotides matching TRBD2. After removal of 4 bases from V and 7 bases from J, the junction contained 10 bases not matched to a gene. Germline V gives CDR1 SNHLY, CDR2 FYNNEI. The CDR3 is made up of 15 amino acids. Written as DNA, the CDR3 is TGTGCCAGCAGTGGGGGGGGACTATTGAGGAATGAGCAGTTCTTC. Its translation is CASSGGGLLRNEQFF.

J is TRBJ1-4 and V is TRBV18; D gene uncertain. The CDR3 sequence is 15 residues long. Germline loops: CDR1 KGHSH, CDR2 LQKENI. Trimming stripped 1 base from V and 0 bases from J, with 6 bases between. In DNA form, the CDR3 reads TGTGCCAGCTCACCACAGCAAACAACTAATGAAAAACTGTTTTTT. This encodes CASSPQQTTNEKLFF.

The J gene is TRBJ1-3, the V gene TRBV30; D is unresolved. Germline V gives CDR1 GTSNPN, CDR2 SVGIG (reference sequence). Trimming left V 7 bases short and J 0 bases short, with 4 bases between. The CDR3 is 11 amino acids. The CDR3 is CALSSGNTIYF. The DNA for the CDR3 is TGTGCCTTAAGCTCTGGAAACACCATATATTTT.

This clone has only one observation. The chain carries TRBV4-2 and TRBJ2-2; D is undetermined. CDR1 is LGHNA and CDR2 is YNFKEQ in the germline V gene. This CDR3 is built from 14 residues. V lost 0 bases and J lost 5, with 7 bases in between. This chain's CDR3 is CASSQEQQTGELFF. DNA of the CDR3: TGTGCCAGCAGCCAAGAACAACAGACCGGGGAGCTGTTTTTT.

This clone was detected once. The rearrangement links TRBV30 to TRBJ2-2; 7 bases agree with TRBD1. The CDR3 length is 14 residues. V lost 0 bases to trimming and J lost 5 bases; unmatched junction nucleotides: 3. From germline, CDR1 is GTSNPN and CDR2 SVGIG (reference sequence). The DNA for the CDR3 is TGTGCCTGGAGTGTTTTACAGGGGACCGGGGAGCTGTTTTTT. It specifies CAWSVLQGTGELFF.

The V and J genes are TRBV7-2 and TRBJ2-2, with 7 positions matching TRBD1. The germline gives CDR1 SGHTA, CDR2 FQGNSA. The CDR3 consists of 14 residues. With 5 bases clipped from V and 6 bases from J, the junction kept 6 bases outside the gene matches. CDR3 sequence reads: CASSPQTGPGELFF. The CDR3 bases are TGTGCCAGCAGCCCCCAGACAGGGCCCGGGGAGCTGTTTTTT.

The rearrangement joins TRBV6-5 to TRBJ2-2, with D possibly matching TRBD1 (5 bases). CDR1 and CDR2 (germline): MNHEY, SVGAGI. The V gene lost 0 bases and the J gene lost 4 bases, with 12 bases spanning the gap. The CDR3 has 16 amino acids. The CDR3 nucleotides read TGTGCCAGCAGTTACTCGATTGGGGCCAGCACCGGGGAGCTGTTTTTT. Amino acids: CASSYSIGASTGELFF.

The V gene is TRBV5-1, the J gene TRBJ2-1, with a weak D call TRBD1 (5 bases). V was trimmed by 5 bases and J by 7 bases, leaving 10 bases between them. The CDR3 is made up of 12 amino acids. Germline V gene lookup returns CDR1 SGHRS and CDR2 YFSETQ. CDR3 DNA: TGCGCCAGCAGTAAGGGGCTGAATGAGCAGTTCTTC. Its protein is CASSKGLNEQFF.